This TCR beta chain was identified in a study of shared clonotypes between healthy human individuals. Points from the study as a whole: Naive CD4 clonotype sharing across a few donors was about 5%.

The CDR3 totals 13 residues. The germline V gene encodes CDR1 SNHLY and CDR2 FYNNEI. Between the trimmed V and J ends, which lost 7 bases and 4 bases, there was a span of 11 bases. The protocol was immunoSEQ multiplex PCR, while the TCRdb copy is restricted to in-frame clones and leaves out a portion. The table includes about 1.1 million clones, approximately 80% detected once. From CD4+ cells came CD45RA+ naive and CD45RA-negative memory subsets. To note about this clone: Its cognate antigen is unknown.

The sequenced sample was memory CD4+ T cells from PBMCs. Subset described: CD45RA-negative fraction. This sequence originates from a man aged 18-30 years in good health. Some clones in this sample may be carry-over from other donors' samples. The chain uses TRBV2 and TRBJ2-1, with no clear D. The CDR3 spells CASKVDQYNEQFF. DNA for the CDR3: TGTGCCAGCAAGGTAGACCAGTACAATGAGCAGTTCTTC. The variable domain in full, completed from reference TRBV2 and TRBJ2-1, reads EPEVTQTPSHQVTQMGQEVILRCVPISNHLYFYWYRQILGQKVEFLVSFYNNEISEKSEIFDDQFSVERPDGSNFTLKIRSTKLEDSAMYFCASKVDQYNEQFFGPGTRLTVL.